This TCR beta chain was identified during a study of response to subunit inactivated influenza vaccine listed by TCRdb under 2018. As for the study more broadly: Deep quantitative T cell receptor repertoire profiling was used in the study to track responses to a trivalent subunit inactivated influenza vaccine.

With regard to this clonotype: The specificity of this receptor is unknown. No base quality values were provided; no much bigger clone lies one nucleotide off.

The library was prepared using RT-PCR. The listed sequencing device is Illumina HiSeq 2500. TCRdb redid the processing of the public reads, applying fastp at Q25 and MiXCR, and retained in-frame beta chains. Each entry is one CDR3 protein sequence, shown with its most common DNA and genes. Counted in this sample were approximately 700,000 distinct CDR3 sequences; 15% to 19% of them appeared once. The ten largest clones represent approximately 10% of the sample. Here is what the overall study found, with its caveats: According to the authors, only a limited number of new T cells may be recruited by each seasonal influenza vaccination.

V loses 6 bases at its end and J loses 3 bases; junction bases beyond the gene matches: 2. Reading the germline V gene gives CDR1 ENHRY and CDR2 SYGVKD. CDR3 length: 14 amino acids, cysteine to phenylalanine. Only the CDR3 DNA stays, 42 bases, in frame from base 1. The input for sequencing was PBMCs from blood, taken 11 to 12 days after vaccination. Recombination linked TRBV10-3 to TRBJ2-3; 11 bases in between match TRBD2. This clonotype was obtained from a man aged 50-59 years who received an inactivated influenza vaccine. Donor details come from another sample of the same person, matched by shared clones. The DNA sequence is TGTGCCATCAGGACTAGCGGGGTAACAGATACGCAGTATTTT. Translated, this gives CAIRTSGVTDTQYF.